This T cell receptor beta chain was found in a study of a mutant IDH1 vaccine in newly diagnosed glioma (dated by TCRdb to the early 2020s). In the study overall: Of the approximately 29 treated patients, approximately 62% were male and approximately 38% were female, and a mean age of approximately 40 years was recorded. Prior to enrollment, patients had been given standard therapy consisting of radiotherapy alone, temozolomide alone, or radiochemotherapy with temozolomide, with the combination given to most patients. Peripheral blood was collected at six visits: V03 (baseline), V05, V07, V10, V12 and V13. For exploratory analyses, under 30 treated patients had longitudinal TCRB deep sequencing done wherever samples were available.

As to this clone: Its antigen is not yet known. No base quality values were provided; no much bigger clone lies one nucleotide off.

V was cut back by 10 bases and J by 0 bases, leaving a gap of 13 bases between them. The CDR3 has 15 amino acids, counting the end cysteine and phenylalanine. The CDR3 DNA has 45 bases and is translated from base 1. Looking up the germline V gene yields CDR1 MNHEY and CDR2 SVGAGI. The library was obtained by the immunoSEQ multiplex PCR assay. Following the manufacturer's protocol, the hsTCRB Kit was used to amplify rearranged TCR beta chain sequences. Sequencing of TCRB libraries was carried out on an Illumina MiSeq. The study's processing was this. Demultiplexing, trimming and gene mapping were performed with the kit vendor's proprietary platform. This immuneACCESS table, as held by TCRdb, lists in-frame sequences with V and J called but not all clones. Of the missing ones, under half trace to an unresolved V gene in checked studies; the others have no known cause. That table gives V, J and clone size, and the DNA gave D and trimming. The sample yields some 90,000 clones; approximately 80% were counted once. 5.3% of the sample comes from the top ten.

Overall results and qualifications from the work: No apparent relationship was observed between pseudoprogression and alterations in the top peripheral T cell clonotypes detected by TCRB sequencing. Vaccine-induced immune responses across multiple MHC alleles were detected in 90% to 95% of patients. The authors stated that sample limitations prevented analyses of patient blood samples from being reproduced. PBMC samples for TCRB deep sequencing were selected based on availability.

The sample's time point label, decoded: baseline, week 1 (first vaccination visit). The intended sense of this specimen's treatment or condition label: pre-vaccination baseline after standard-of-care therapy. Donors had newly diagnosed WHO grade 3 or 4 IDH1-mutant astrocytomas with loss of nuclear ATRX. The samples were drawn from NOA16, a multicentre, single-arm, open-label phase I trial in Germany that tested a mutant IDH1 peptide vaccine in humans for the first time. For immunogenicity testing, the blood drawn at visit V03 was used as the baseline sample. Genomic DNA for TCRB sequencing was extracted from EDTA blood using the DNeasy Blood and Tissue Kit.

Sequencing used PBMCs, obtained from a glioma patient treated with radiotherapy, temozolomide or both. The V and J genes are TRBV6-5 and TRBJ2-6; the D gene is unclear. This sequence was found in a middle-aged man with glioma. Some clones in this sample may be carry-over from other donors' samples. CDR3 protein: CATAPQNSGANVLTF. In nucleotide form, the sequence is TGTGCCACTGCGCCCCAGAACTCTGGGGCCAACGTCCTGACTTTC.